This TCR beta chain was observed in a study of blood T cell repertoires in COVID-19. Across the study: Researchers got acute and convalescent COVID-19 samples from the United States, Italy and Spain. T cells, B-cell-depleted T cells, or PBMCs supplied cDNA or gDNA.

The protocol was immunoSEQ multiplex PCR, while the TCRdb copy is restricted to in-frame clones and leaves out a portion. The data hold 200,000 to 250,000 clones, with 75% to 85% observed a single time. The CDR3 has 12 amino acids. Trimming stripped 1 base from V and 5 bases from J, with 9 bases between. CDR1 GTSNPN and CDR2 SVGIG come from the germline V gene (reference sequence). This sequence joins TRBV30 and TRBJ2-7; no definite D call. This receptor was obtained from a woman in her 30s with COVID-19, enrolled during active disease. Source material: peripheral blood. The CDR3 DNA is TGTGCCTGGAGTGCGACATCCCACGAGCAGTACTTC. It is translated as CAWSATSHEQYF.